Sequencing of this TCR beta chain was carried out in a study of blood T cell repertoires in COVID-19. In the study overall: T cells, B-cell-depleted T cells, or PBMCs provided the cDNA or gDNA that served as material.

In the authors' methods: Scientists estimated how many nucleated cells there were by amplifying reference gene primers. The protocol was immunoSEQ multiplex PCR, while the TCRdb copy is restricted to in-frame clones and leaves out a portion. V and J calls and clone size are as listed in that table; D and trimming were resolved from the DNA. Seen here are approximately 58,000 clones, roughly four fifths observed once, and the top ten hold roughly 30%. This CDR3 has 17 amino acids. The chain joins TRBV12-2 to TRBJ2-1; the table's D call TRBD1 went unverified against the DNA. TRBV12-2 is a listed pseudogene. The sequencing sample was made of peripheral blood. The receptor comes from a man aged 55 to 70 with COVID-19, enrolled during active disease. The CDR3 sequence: CASRFYLGTGAGNEQFF. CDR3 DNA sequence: TGTGCAAGTCGCTTTTACCTCGGGACAGGGGCGGGAAATGAGCAGTTCTTC.